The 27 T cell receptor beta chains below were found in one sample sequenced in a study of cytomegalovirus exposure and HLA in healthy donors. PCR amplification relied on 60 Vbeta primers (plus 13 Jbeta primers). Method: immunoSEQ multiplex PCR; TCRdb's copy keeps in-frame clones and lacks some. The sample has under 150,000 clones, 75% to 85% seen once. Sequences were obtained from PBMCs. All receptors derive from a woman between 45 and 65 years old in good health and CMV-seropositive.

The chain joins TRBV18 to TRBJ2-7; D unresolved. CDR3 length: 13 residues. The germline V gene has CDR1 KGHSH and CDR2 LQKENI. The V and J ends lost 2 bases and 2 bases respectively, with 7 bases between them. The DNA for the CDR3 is TGTGCCAGCTCACCAAACGGTCCCTACGAGCAGTACTTC. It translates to CASSPNGPYEQYF.

The chain's CDR3 is CASSSTSGGAPQYF. The CDR3 DNA is TGTGCCAGCAGCTCGACTAGCGGAGGGGCGCCCCAGTACTTC. The rearrangement uses TRBV5-4 and TRBJ2-5; 9 bases line up with TRBD2. The CDR3 contains 14 residues. Germline lookup yields CDR1 SGHNT and CDR2 YYREEE (reference sequence). The V segment lost 3 bases and the J segment 9 bases; nucleotides outside the gene matches: 9.

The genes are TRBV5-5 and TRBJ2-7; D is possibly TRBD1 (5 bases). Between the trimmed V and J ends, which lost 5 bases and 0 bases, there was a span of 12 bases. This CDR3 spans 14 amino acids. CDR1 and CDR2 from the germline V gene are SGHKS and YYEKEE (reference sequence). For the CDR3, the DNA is TGTGCCAGCAGGAGACAGACCAGCTCCTACGAGCAGTACTTC. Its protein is CASRRQTSSYEQYF.

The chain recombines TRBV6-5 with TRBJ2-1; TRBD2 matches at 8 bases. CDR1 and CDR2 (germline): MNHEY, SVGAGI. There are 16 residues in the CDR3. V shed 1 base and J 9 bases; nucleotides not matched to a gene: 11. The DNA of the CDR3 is TGTGCCAGCAGTTACTTGGCGCGGAGCGGGGGTACTGAGCAGTTCTTC. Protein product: CASSYLARSGGTEQFF.

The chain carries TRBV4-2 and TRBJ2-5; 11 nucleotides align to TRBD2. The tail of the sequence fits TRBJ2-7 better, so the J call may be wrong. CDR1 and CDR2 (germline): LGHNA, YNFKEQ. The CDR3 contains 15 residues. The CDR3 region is CASSLSGRGFFEQYF. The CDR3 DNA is TGTGCCAGCAGCCTTAGCGGGAGGGGCTTCTTCGAGCAGTACTTC.

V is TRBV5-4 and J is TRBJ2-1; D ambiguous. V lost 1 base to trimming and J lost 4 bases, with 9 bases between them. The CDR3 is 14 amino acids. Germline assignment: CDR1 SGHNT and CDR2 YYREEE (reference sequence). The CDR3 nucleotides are TGTGCCAGCAGCTTGCCCGGAGCATACAATGAGCAGTTCTTC. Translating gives CASSLPGAYNEQFF.

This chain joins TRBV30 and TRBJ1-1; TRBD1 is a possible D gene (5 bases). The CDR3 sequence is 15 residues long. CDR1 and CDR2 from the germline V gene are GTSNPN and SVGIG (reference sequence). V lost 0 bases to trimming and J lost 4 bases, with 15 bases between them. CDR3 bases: TGTGCCTGGAGTGTACGCGGGGGAGGGATCACTGAAGCTTTCTTT. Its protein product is CAWSVRGGGITEAFF.

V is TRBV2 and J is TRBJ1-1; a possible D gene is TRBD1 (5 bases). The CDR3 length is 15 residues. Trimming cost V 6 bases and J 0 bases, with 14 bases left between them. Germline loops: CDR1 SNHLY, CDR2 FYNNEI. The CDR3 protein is CASRGERGLNTEAFF. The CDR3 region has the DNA TGTGCCAGCAGGGGGGAGCGGGGATTGAACACTGAAGCTTTCTTT.

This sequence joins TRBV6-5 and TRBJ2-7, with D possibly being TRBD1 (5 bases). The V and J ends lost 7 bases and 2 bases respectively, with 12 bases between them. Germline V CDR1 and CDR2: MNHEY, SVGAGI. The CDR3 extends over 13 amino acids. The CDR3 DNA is TGTGCCAGCAAAGACAGAAATACCTACGAGCAGTACTTC. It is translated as CASKDRNTYEQYF.

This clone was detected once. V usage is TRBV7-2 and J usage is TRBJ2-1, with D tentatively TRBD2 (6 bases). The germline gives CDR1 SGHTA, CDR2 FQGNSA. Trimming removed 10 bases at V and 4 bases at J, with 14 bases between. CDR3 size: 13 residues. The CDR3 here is CATRGTYYNEQFF. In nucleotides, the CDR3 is TGTGCCACTCGGGGGACCTATTACAATGAGCAGTTCTTC. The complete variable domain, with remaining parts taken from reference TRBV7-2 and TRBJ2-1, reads GAGVSQSPSNKVTEKGKDVELRCDPISGHTALYWYRQSLGQGLEFLIYFQGNSAPDKSGLPSDRFSAERTGGSVSTLTIQRTQQEDSAVYLCATRGTYYNEQFFGPGTRLTVL.

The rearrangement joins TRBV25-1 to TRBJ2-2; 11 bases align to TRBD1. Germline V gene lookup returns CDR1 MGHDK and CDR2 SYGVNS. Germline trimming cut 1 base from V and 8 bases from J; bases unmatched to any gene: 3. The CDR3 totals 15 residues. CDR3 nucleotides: TGTGCCAGCAGTGAATGGGACAGGGGGTATGGGGAGCTGTTTTTT. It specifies CASSEWDRGYGELFF.

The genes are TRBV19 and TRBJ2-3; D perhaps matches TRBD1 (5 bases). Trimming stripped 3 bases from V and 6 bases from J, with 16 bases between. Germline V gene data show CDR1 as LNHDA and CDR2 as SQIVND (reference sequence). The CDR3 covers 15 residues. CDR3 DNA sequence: TGTGCCAGTAGTATGGGGCTCAGAAAGGGGGATACGCAGTATTTT. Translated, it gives CASSMGLRKGDTQYF.

The CDR3 DNA follows: TGCGCCAGCAGCTTGGAACCGGGACAGTCCCCCTCCGAGCAGTACTTC. Its protein is CASSLEPGQSPSEQYF. J is TRBJ2-7 and V is TRBV5-1; TRBD1 matches 7 bases. V lost 0 bases, J lost 6 bases, and 12 bases stayed unmatched. Germline V CDR1 and CDR2: SGHRS, YFSETQ. The CDR3 is 16 amino acids.

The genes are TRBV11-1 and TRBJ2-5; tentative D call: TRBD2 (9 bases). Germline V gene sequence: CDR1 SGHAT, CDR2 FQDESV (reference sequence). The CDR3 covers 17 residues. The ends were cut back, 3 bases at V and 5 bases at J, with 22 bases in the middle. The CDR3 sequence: CASSFGSSGTGGETQYF. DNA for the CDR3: TGTGCCAGCAGCTTTGGGTCTAGCGGGACAGGAGGGGAGACCCAGTACTTC.

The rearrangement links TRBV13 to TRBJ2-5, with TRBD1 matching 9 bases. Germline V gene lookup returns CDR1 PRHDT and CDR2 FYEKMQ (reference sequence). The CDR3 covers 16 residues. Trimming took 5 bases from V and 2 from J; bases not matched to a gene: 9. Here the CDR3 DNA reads TGTGCCAGCAGCCCACCGGACAGGGGTGGGCAAGAGACCCAGTACTTC. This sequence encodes CASSPPDRGGQETQYF.

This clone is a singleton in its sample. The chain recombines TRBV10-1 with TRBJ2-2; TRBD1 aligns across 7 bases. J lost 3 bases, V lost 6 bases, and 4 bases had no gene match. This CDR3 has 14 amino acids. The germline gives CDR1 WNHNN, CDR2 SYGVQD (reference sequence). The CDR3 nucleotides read TGCGCCAGCAGGAGGGGGACAGACACCGGGGAGCTGTTTTTT. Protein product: CASRRGTDTGELFF.

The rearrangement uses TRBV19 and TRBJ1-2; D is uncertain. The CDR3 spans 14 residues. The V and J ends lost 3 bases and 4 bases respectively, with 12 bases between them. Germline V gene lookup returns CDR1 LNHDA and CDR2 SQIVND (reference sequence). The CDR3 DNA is TGTGCCAGTAGTATCGTCCCAGGTATCTATGGCTACACCTTC. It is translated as CASSIVPGIYGYTF. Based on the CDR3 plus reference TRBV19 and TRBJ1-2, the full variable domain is DGGITQSPKYLFRKEGQNVTLSCEQNLNHDAMYWYRQDPGQGLRLIYYSQIVNDFQKGDIAEGYSVSREKKESFPLTVTSAQKNPTAFYLCASSIVPGIYGYTFGSGTRLTVV.

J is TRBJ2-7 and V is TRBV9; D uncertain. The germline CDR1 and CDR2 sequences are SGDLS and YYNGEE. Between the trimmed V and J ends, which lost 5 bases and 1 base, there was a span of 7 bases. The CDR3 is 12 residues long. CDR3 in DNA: TGTGCCAGCAGTCCGGGTTCCTACGAGCAGTACTTC. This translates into CASSPGSYEQYF.

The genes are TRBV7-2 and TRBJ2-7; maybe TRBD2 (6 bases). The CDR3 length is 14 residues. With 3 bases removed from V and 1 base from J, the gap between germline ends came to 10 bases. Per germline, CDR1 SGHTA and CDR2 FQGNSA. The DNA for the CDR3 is TGTGCCAGCAGCTTTGCCAGCGGGTCCTACGAGCAGTACTTC. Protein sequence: CASSFASGSYEQYF.

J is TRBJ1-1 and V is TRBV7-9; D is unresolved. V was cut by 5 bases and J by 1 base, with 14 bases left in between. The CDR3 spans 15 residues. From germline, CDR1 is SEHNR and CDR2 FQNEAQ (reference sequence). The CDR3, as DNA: TGTGCCAGCAGCCCGCCAGAGGTGGGGAACACTGAAGCTTTCTTT. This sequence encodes CASSPPEVGNTEAFF. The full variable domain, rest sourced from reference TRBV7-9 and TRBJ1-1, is DTGVSQNPRHKITKRGQNVTFRCDPISEHNRLYWYRQTLGQGPEFLTYFQNEAQLEKSRLLSDRFSAERPKGSFSTLEIQRTEQGDSAMYLCASSPPEVGNTEAFFGQGTRLTVV.

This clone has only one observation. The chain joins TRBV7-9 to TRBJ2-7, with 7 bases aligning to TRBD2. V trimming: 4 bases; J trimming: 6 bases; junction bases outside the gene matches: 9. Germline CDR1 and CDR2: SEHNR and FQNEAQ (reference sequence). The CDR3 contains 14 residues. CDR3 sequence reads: CASSSVGGLREQYF. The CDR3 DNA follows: TGTGCCAGCAGCTCAGTGGGAGGGCTCCGCGAGCAGTACTTC.

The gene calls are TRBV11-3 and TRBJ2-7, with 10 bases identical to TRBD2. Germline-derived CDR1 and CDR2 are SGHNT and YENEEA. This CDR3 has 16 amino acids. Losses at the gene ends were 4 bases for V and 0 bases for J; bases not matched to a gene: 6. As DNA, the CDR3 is TGTGCCAGCAGCTCCGGGATAGCGGGGGGCTCCTACGAGCAGTACTTC. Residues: CASSSGIAGGSYEQYF.

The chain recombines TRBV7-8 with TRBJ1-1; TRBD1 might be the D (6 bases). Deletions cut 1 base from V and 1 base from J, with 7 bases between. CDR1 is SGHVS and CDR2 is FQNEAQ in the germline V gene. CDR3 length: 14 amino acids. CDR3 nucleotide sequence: TGTGCCAGCAGCTTAGGGGGGCGGAACACTGAAGCTTTCTTT. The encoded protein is CASSLGGRNTEAFF.

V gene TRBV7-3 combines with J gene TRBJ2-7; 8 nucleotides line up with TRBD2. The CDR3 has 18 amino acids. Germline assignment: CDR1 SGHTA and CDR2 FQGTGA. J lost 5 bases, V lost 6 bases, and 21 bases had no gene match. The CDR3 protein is CASSCPVTSSGSTDEQYF. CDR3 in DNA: TGTGCCAGCAGTTGCCCCGTCACTTCGAGCGGGAGTACCGACGAGCAGTACTTC.

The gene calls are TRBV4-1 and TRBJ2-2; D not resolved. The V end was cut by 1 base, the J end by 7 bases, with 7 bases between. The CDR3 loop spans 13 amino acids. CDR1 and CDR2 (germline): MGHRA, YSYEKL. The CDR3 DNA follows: TGCGCCAGCAGCCAAGTGAACTACGGGGAGCTGTTTTTT. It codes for CASSQVNYGELFF.

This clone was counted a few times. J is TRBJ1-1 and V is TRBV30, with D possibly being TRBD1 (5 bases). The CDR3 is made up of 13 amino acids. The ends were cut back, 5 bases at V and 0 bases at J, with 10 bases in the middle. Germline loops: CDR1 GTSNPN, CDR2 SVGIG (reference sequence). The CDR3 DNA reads TGTGCCTGGGCGGGGCGGATGAACACTGAAGCTTTCTTT. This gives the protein CAWAGRMNTEAFF.

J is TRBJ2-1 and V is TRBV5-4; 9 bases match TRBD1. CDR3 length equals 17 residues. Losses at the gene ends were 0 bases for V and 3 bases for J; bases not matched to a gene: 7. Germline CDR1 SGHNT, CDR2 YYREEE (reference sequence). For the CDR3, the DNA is TGTGCCAGCAGCTTGGCTAGGGGACAGGGCCTCTACAATGAGCAGTTCTTC. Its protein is CASSLARGQGLYNEQFF.